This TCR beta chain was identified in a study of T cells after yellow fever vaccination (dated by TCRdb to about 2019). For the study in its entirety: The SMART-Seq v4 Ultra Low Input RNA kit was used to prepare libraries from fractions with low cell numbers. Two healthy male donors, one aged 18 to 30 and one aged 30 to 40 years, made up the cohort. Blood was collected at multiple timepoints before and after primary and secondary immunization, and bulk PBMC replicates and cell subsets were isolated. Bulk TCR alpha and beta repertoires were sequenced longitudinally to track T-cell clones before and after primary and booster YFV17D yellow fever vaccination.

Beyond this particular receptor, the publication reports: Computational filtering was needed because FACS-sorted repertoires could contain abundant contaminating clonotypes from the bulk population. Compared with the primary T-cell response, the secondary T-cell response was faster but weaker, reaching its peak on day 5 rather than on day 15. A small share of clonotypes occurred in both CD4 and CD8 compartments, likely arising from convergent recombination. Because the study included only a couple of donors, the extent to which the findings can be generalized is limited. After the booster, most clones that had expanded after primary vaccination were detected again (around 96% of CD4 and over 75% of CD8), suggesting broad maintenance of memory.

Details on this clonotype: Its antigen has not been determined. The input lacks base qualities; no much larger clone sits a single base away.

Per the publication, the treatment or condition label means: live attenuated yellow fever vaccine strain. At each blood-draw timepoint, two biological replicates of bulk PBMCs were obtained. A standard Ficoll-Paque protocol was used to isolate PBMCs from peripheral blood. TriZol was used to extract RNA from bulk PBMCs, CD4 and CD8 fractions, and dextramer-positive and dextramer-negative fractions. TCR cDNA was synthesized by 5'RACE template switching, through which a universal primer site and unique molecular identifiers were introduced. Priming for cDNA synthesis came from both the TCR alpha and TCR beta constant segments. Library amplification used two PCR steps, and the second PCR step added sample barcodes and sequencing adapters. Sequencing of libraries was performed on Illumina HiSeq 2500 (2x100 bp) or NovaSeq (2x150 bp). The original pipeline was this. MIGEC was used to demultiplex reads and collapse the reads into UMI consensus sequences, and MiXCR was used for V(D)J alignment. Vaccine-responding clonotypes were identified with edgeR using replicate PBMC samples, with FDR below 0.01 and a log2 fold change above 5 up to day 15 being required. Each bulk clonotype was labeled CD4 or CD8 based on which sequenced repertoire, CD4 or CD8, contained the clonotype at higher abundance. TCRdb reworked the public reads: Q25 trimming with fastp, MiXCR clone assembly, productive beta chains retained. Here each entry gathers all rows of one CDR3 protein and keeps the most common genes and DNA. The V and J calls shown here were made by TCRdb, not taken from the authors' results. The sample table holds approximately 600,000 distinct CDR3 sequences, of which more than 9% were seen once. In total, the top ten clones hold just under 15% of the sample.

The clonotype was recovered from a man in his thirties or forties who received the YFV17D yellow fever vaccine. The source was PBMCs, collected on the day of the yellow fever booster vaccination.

For the CDR3, the sequence is CASSLVGQPADTQYF. In nucleotides, the sequence is TGTGCCAGCAGCTTAGTTGGCCAGCCCGCAGATACGCAGTATTTT. The chain links TRBV11-2 with TRBJ2-3; the D gene cannot be resolved reliably. Including cysteine and phenylalanine, the CDR3 has 15 amino acids. Here the CDR3 DNA is all that survives: 45 bases in frame from base 1. V drops 1 base and J drops 4 bases, leaving 12 bases in between. In the germline V gene, CDR1 corresponds to SGHAT and CDR2 to FQNNGV.